This is a list of T cell receptor beta chains from one sample in a study of monozygotic twins with cystic fibrosis. TCRdb's copy holds only in-frame clones and misses some; the assay was immunoSEQ multiplex PCR. The table shows some 32,000 clones, with roughly 96% occurring only once. The sequenced material came from blood. All receptors come from a girl aged 2 to 9 with cystic fibrosis. The CDR3 runs from the conserved cysteine through the conserved F or W. D genes are given only for firm matches. Not all rows give a size; the values are once, few, many and, for expanded clones, a class.

j_call v_call d_call clone_size cdr3_aa cdr3_nt
TRBJ1-1 TRBV5-6 . . CASSGGANTEAFF TGTGCCAGCAGCGGCGGAGCGAACACTGAAGCTTTCTTT
TRBJ1-1 TRBV15 TRBD1 . CATSRDRGRTEAFF TGTGCCACCAGCAGAGACAGGGGGCGGACTGAAGCTTTCTTT
TRBJ1-1 TRBV25-1 . . CASSESATVLTEAFF TGTGCCAGCAGTGAATCGGCGACAGTCCTCACTGAAGCTTTCTTT
TRBJ2-3 TRBV5-6 . . CASSLGSGSTDTQYF TGTGCCAGCAGCTTGGGAAGCGGGAGCACAGATACGCAGTATTTT
TRBJ2-3 TRBV5-4 . . CASSILLAQDTQYF TGTGCCAGCAGCATACTCCTAGCGCAGGATACGCAGTATTTT
TRBJ2-3 TRBV29-1 TRBD1 . CSVGDRDTQYF TGCAGCGTTGGGGACAGAGATACGCAGTATTTT
TRBJ2-7 TRBV19 . once CASSIEGTAGYEQYF TGTGCCAGTAGTATAGAGGGAACAGCTGGCTACGAGCAGTACTTC
TRBJ2-7 TRBV5-1 . once CASSLYRTTDEQYF TGCGCCAGCAGCTTGTATCGGACTACCGACGAGCAGTACTTC
TRBJ2-1 TRBV11-2 TRBD1 . CASSKGDRRALSYNEQFF TGTGCCAGCAGCAAAGGGGACAGGCGGGCCCTCTCCTACAATGAGCAGTTCTTC
TRBJ2-7 TRBV10-1 TRBD1 . CASSGPRGYEQYF TGCGCCAGCAGTGGGCCCAGGGGGTACGAGCAGTACTTC
TRBJ1-1 TRBV2 . . CASRQPMVPEAFF TGTGCCAGCAGACAGCCCATGGTGCCTGAAGCTTTCTTT
TRBJ1-5 TRBV6-1 . once CASSERGRSNQPQHF TGTGCCAGCAGTGAAAGGGGGAGGAGCAATCAGCCCCAGCATTTT
TRBJ1-4 TRBV5-6 TRBD1 . CASSSLDRAYEKLFF TGTGCCAGCAGCTCCCTGGACAGGGCCTATGAAAAACTGTTTTTT
TRBJ1-2 TRBV5-6 . . CASSLGTAWGNYGYTF TGTGCCAGCAGCTTGGGGACAGCCTGGGGTAACTATGGCTACACCTTC
TRBJ2-1 TRBV29-1 . . CSVPGSQEEQFF TGCAGCGTTCCGGGGTCCCAGGAGGAGCAGTTCTTC
TRBJ2-7 TRBV30 . . CAWSRNYEQYF TGTGCCTGGAGTCGGAACTACGAGCAGTACTTC
TRBJ2-1 TRBV27 . . CASHPSDEQFF TGTGCCAGCCACCCGTCGGATGAGCAGTTCTTC
TRBJ1-2 TRBV19 . . CASSYTVGYTF TGTGCCAGTAGTTACACCGTCGGCTACACCTTC
TRBJ2-7 TRBV9 . . CASSTGTDSYEQYF TGTGCCAGCAGCACAGGGACGGATTCCTACGAGCAGTACTTC
TRBJ2-3 TRBV7-9 . . CASSPRGLRLTQYF TGTGCCAGCAGCCCCCGAGGACTAAGATTGACGCAGTATTTT
TRBJ1-1 TRBV6-1 TRBD1 . CASRGQEPEAFF TGTGCCAGCAGGGGACAGGAACCTGAAGCTTTCTTT
TRBJ2-1 TRBV25-1 TRBD2 . CASSETHIAGEYYNEQFF TGTGCCAGCAGTGAAACACACATAGCGGGAGAGTATTACAATGAGCAGTTCTTC
TRBJ1-5 TRBV6-5 . . CASSPVGGGNQPQHF TGTGCCAGCAGTCCCGTTGGGGGCGGCAATCAGCCCCAGCATTTT
TRBJ1-1 TRBV7-9 . . CASSLTGNTEAFF TGTGCCAGCAGCTTGACAGGAAACACTGAAGCTTTCTTT
TRBJ2-2 TRBV6-5 . . CASSYSWGTTGELFF TGTGCCAGCAGTTACAGTTGGGGGACCACCGGGGAGCTGTTTTTT
TRBJ2-2 TRBV28 . . CASSFLATGELFF TGTGCCAGCAGTTTCTTGGCCACCGGGGAGCTGTTTTTT
TRBJ2-7 TRBV15 . . CATSRVRGSEQYF TGTGCCACCAGCAGAGTCAGGGGTAGCGAGCAGTACTTC
TRBJ1-3 TRBV11-2 . . CASSLRPGGLSGNTIYF TGTGCCAGCAGCTTAAGACCCGGGGGCCTCTCTGGAAACACCATATATTTT